This record covers a single TCR beta chain. Original processing methods: Amplification of reference gene primers provided the estimated nucleated cell counts. Method: immunoSEQ multiplex PCR; TCRdb's copy keeps in-frame clones and lacks some. Clone size and V and J calls were adopted from that table, with D and trimming inferred from the DNA. The sample holds some 96,000 clones, over 75% seen once. This entry comes from a study of blood T cell repertoires in COVID-19. Study context: Samples representing acute and convalescent COVID-19 were sourced from the United States, Italy and Spain. T cells, B-cell-depleted T cells, or PBMCs provided the cDNA or gDNA that served as material.

This TCR was sampled from a man aged 25-40 years in a cohort sampled during active COVID-19. Sequenced input: peripheral blood.

CDR3 region: CASSSRQGNEQFF. DNA of the CDR3: TGTGCCAGCAGCTCGAGACAGGGGAATGAGCAGTTCTTC. This sequence joins TRBV11-3 and TRBJ2-1; 8 positions agree with TRBD1. The CDR3 is made up of 13 amino acids. Per the germline V gene, CDR1 is SGHNT and CDR2 is YENEEA. V lost 4 bases, J lost 7 bases, and 3 bases stayed unmatched.